This T cell receptor (beta chain) was found in a study of blood T cell repertoires in COVID-19. Background on the study: COVID-19 samples collected from the United States, Italy and Spain covered acute and convalescent phases. The cDNA or gDNA used as material had been derived from T cells, B-cell-depleted T cells, or PBMCs.

How the authors handled the data: Reference gene primer amplification yielded estimated nucleated cell counts. Here immunoSEQ multiplex PCR was the method, and the copy in TCRdb shows in-frame clones only, minus some. The V and J calls and clone size were taken over from that table, and D and trimming were inferred from the DNA. The sample has about 150,000 clones; approximately 90% are singletons. V lost 2 bases to trimming and J lost 3 bases; unmatched junction nucleotides: 2. The CDR3 spans 15 residues. Per the germline V gene, CDR1 is SGHRS and CDR2 is YFSETQ. Material for sequencing was peripheral blood. The TCR sequence derives from a man aged 50 to 60 who had recovered from COVID-19. The V and J genes are TRBV5-1 and TRBJ2-1; 10 bases align to TRBD2. CDR3 sequence (DNA): TGCGCCAGCAGCTTAGCGGGAGGGTTCTACAATGAGCAGTTCTTC. It translates to CASSLAGGFYNEQFF.